A single sample is the source of the 22 T cell receptor beta chains below, sequenced in a study of OX40 agonist ivuxolimab in advanced cancers. Receptors were amplified or captured by the immunoSEQ multiplex PCR assay. TCRdb limited this immuneACCESS table to in-frame rearrangements with V and J called. A share of clones is missing; checked studies link under half to unresolved V genes, and the rest is unexplained. Present in this sample are around 48,000 clones, roughly 81% of which were seen just once. The leading ten clones occupy about 9.8% of the sample. Sequenced material: CD4+ or CD8+ T cells sorted from blood, taken in a trial of the OX40 agonist ivuxolimab. The source of these receptors is an adult with an advanced solid tumor such as melanoma, head and neck, liver or kidney cancer.

The chain combines TRBV6-1 with TRBJ2-4; a weak D match, TRBD2 (6 bases). Per germline, CDR1 MNHNS and CDR2 SASEGT. This CDR3 region has 13 residues. V was trimmed by 6 bases and J by 7 bases, leaving 13 bases between them. The CDR3 region is CASSTGTGNIQYF. CDR3 DNA sequence: TGTGCCAGCAGCACCGGGACTGGGAACATTCAGTACTTC.

The chain employs TRBV30 and TRBJ2-3, with a tentative D call TRBD2 (5 bases). Germline lookup yields CDR1 GTSNPN and CDR2 SVGIG (reference sequence). V dropped 1 base and J dropped 0 bases, with 8 bases sitting between them. CDR3 length: 14 residues. The CDR3 protein is CAWSAGLSTDTQYF. Written as DNA, the CDR3 is TGTGCCTGGAGTGCGGGATTAAGCACAGATACGCAGTATTTT.

V usage is TRBV2 and J usage is TRBJ1-5; D gene unclear. Germline CDR1 SNHLY, CDR2 FYNNEI. This CDR3 has 13 residues. Trimming left V 5 bases short and J 0 bases short, with 5 bases between. CDR3 region: CASSRDSNQPQHF. The CDR3 DNA reads TGTGCCAGCAGTCGGGATAGCAATCAGCCCCAGCATTTT.

The V gene is TRBV5-1, the J gene TRBJ2-7, with 8 bases lining up with TRBD1. Unmatched junction bases numbered 7, after V lost 1 base and J lost 4 bases. The CDR3 consists of 15 residues. In germline, CDR1 is SGHRS, CDR2 YFSETQ. The CDR3 DNA reads TGCGCCAGCAGCTTGCTAGGACAGGGCGGATACGAGCAGTACTTC. It is translated as CASSLLGQGGYEQYF. Variable domain in full (rest from reference TRBV5-1 and TRBJ2-7): KAGVTQTPRYLIKTRGQQVTLSCSPISGHRSVSWYQQTPGQGLQFLFEYFSETQRNKGNFPGRFSGRQFSNSRSEMNVSTLELGDSALYLCASSLLGQGGYEQYFGPGTRLTVT.

This rearrangement joins TRBV18 to TRBJ1-1, with D perhaps TRBD1 (6 bases). This CDR3 is 16 amino acids long. V shed 1 base and J shed 3 bases, with 15 bases lying between them. Germline assignment: CDR1 KGHSH and CDR2 LQKENI. For the CDR3, the DNA is TGTGCCAGCTCACCACTTCAGGGAAAGGGGGACACTGAAGCTTTCTTT. It translates to CASSPLQGKGDTEAFF.

V is TRBV27 and J is TRBJ2-1, with TRBD2 matching over 11 bases. CDR1 and CDR2 from the germline V gene are MNHEY and SMNVEV (reference sequence). The CDR3 is 17 residues long. With V trimmed by 3 bases and J by 5 bases, 9 bases remained unmatched. This CDR3 reads CASSFLSGTSGDNEQFF. CDR3 sequence (DNA): TGTGCCAGCAGTTTTCTGTCCGGGACTAGCGGTGACAATGAGCAGTTCTTC.

This clone occurred a few times. The J gene is TRBJ1-5, the V gene TRBV2; D unclear. Between the trimmed V and J ends, which lost 6 bases and 3 bases, there was a span of 12 bases. Germline loops: CDR1 SNHLY, CDR2 FYNNEI. CDR3 length equals 14 residues. CDR3 bases: TGTGCCAGCAGGTCCGGACTGAACAATCAGCCCCAGCATTTT. Translated: CASRSGLNNQPQHF.

The chain employs TRBV10-3 and TRBJ1-5, with D unclear. Germline V CDR1 and CDR2: ENHRY, SYGVKD. Trimming removed 5 bases from V and 5 bases from J, with 19 bases in between. There are 16 residues in the CDR3. In nucleotides, the CDR3 is TGTGCCATCAGTCAAGACCCTTTACGCGGGGATCAGCCCCAGCATTTT. Amino acids: CAISQDPLRGDQPQHF.

This chain links TRBV19 with TRBJ2-5; possible D gene TRBD2, 5 bases. V was cut by 4 bases and J by 5 bases, with 11 bases left in between. The CDR3 length is 13 residues. Germline CDR1 is LNHDA and CDR2 is SQIVND (reference sequence). CDR3 DNA: TGTGCCAGTAGTACCTCCCCGGGGGAGACCCAGTACTTC. Its translation is CASSTSPGETQYF. The variable domain in full, with the rest retrieved from reference TRBV19 and TRBJ2-5, is DGGITQSPKYLFRKEGQNVTLSCEQNLNHDAMYWYRQDPGQGLRLIYYSQIVNDFQKGDIAEGYSVSREKKESFPLTVTSAQKNPTAFYLCASSTSPGETQYFGPGTRLLVL.

The chain links TRBV25-1 to TRBJ1-1; a weak D match, TRBD1 (5 bases). Germline values: CDR1 MGHDK, CDR2 SYGVNS. V was clipped by 2 bases and J by 3 bases, with 13 bases between them. The CDR3 length is 15 residues. Here the CDR3 reads CASSESGRADTEAFF. CDR3 bases: TGTGCCAGCAGTGAAAGCGGCAGGGCGGACACTGAAGCTTTCTTT.

The rearrangement joins TRBV19 to TRBJ2-1; D remains ambiguous. The CDR3 loop spans 12 amino acids. Trimming stripped 5 bases from V and 8 bases from J, with 10 bases between. Germline CDR1 is LNHDA and CDR2 is SQIVND (reference sequence). The CDR3 protein is CASSLVNDEQFF. CDR3 DNA: TGTGCCAGTAGTTTGGTTAACGATGAGCAGTTCTTC. Drawing the rest from reference TRBV19 and TRBJ2-1, the complete variable domain is DGGITQSPKYLFRKEGQNVTLSCEQNLNHDAMYWYRQDPGQGLRLIYYSQIVNDFQKGDIAEGYSVSREKKESFPLTVTSAQKNPTAFYLCASSLVNDEQFFGPGTRLTVL.

V and J are TRBV6-1 and TRBJ2-3; D not resolved. The germline V and J ends were trimmed by 2 bases and 2 bases, with 8 bases remaining between them. Germline V gives CDR1 MNHNS, CDR2 SASEGT. The CDR3 runs 14 residues. CDR3 nucleotides: TGTGCCAGCAGTGAATCAGGATACACAGATACGCAGTATTTT. Its translation is CASSESGYTDTQYF.

The CDR3 DNA reads TGTGCCAGCAGTGAAGAGACAGGGAAGCAGTTCTTC. It is translated as CASSEETGKQFF. This chain connects TRBV2 to TRBJ2-1; TRBD1 matches 7 bases. The germline V gene has CDR1 SNHLY and CDR2 FYNNEI. The V gene end was trimmed by 1 base and the J gene end by 11 bases; junction bases not matched to a gene: 2. There are 12 residues in the CDR3.

The gene calls are TRBV10-3 and TRBJ2-7; D is undetermined. The CDR3 spans 12 residues. Germline CDR1 reads ENHRY; CDR2 reads SYGVKD. Trimming left V 0 bases short and J 5 bases short, with 5 bases between. The CDR3 sequence is CAISESWDEQYF. In DNA form, the CDR3 reads TGTGCCATCAGTGAGTCTTGGGACGAGCAGTACTTC.

The chain uses TRBV12-5 and TRBJ1-2, with 9 nucleotides matching TRBD1. Germline V lookup: CDR1 LGHNT, CDR2 FRNRAP. The length of the CDR3 is 13 residues. Trimming took 6 bases from V and 6 from J; bases not matched to a gene: 5. The chain's CDR3 is CASGRDRVDGYTF. The CDR3 nucleotides read TGTGCTAGTGGCCGGGACAGGGTGGATGGCTACACCTTC.

This clone turned up a few times. The chain combines TRBV4-2 with TRBJ2-1, with 13 nucleotides matching TRBD2. Trimming removed 1 base from V and 8 bases from J; junction bases left unmatched: 8. CDR1 is LGHNA and CDR2 is YNFKEQ in the germline V gene. The CDR3 is 17 amino acids. The CDR3 DNA reads TGTGCCAGCAGCCAAGGAAGACTAGCGGGAGGTCTATATGAGCAGTTCTTC. Translation: CASSQGRLAGGLYEQFF.

The rearrangement links TRBV5-5 to TRBJ1-1, with D tentatively TRBD1 (5 bases). Germline loops: CDR1 SGHKS, CDR2 YYEKEE (reference sequence). The CDR3 has 15 residues. V was cut by 2 bases and J by 3 bases, with 14 bases left in between. CDR3 protein: CASSFGRERYTEAFF. The CDR3 nucleotides are TGTGCCAGCAGCTTCGGCAGGGAGAGGTACACTGAAGCTTTCTTT.

The chain couples TRBV10-3 to TRBJ2-1; 12 bases are shared with TRBD2. CDR3 size: 20 residues. With 3 bases clipped from V and 8 bases from J, the junction kept 20 bases outside the gene matches. Per germline, CDR1 ENHRY and CDR2 SYGVKD. The CDR3, as DNA: TGTGCCATCAGTGACGCCGTAGGCAGGGGGGGGACTAGCGGGTTTTATGAGCAGTTCTTC. This encodes CAISDAVGRGGTSGFYEQFF.

The chain links TRBV27 to TRBJ2-1, with D perhaps matching TRBD1 (7 bases). CDR1 is MNHEY, CDR2 SMNVEV, per germline (reference sequence). Between the trimmed V and J ends, which lost 3 bases and 7 bases, there was a span of 16 bases. There are 15 residues in the CDR3. Here the CDR3 reads CASSFLGRGRNEQFF. The CDR3 DNA reads as TGTGCCAGCAGTTTTCTGGGCAGGGGGAGGAATGAGCAGTTCTTC.

The V call is TRBV6-5, the J call TRBJ1-2; D gene unclear. The CDR3 has 12 amino acids. V lost 6 bases, J lost 7 bases, and 12 bases lay in between. The germline CDR1 and CDR2 sequences are MNHEY and SVGAGI. The DNA of the CDR3 is TGTGCCAGCAGCCAGTGGGGAAGTGGCTACACCTTC. It specifies CASSQWGSGYTF.

The J gene is TRBJ2-7, the V gene TRBV6-1; either TRBD1 or TRBD2 may supply D (5 bases each). Germline lookup yields CDR1 MNHNS and CDR2 SASEGT. This CDR3 is built from 11 residues. Trimming took 7 bases from V and 6 from J, leaving 10 bases between them. The CDR3 bases are TGTGCCAGCACCGGGGCTCGCGAGCAGTACTTC. As protein: CASTGAREQYF.

The rearrangement joins TRBV5-4 to TRBJ2-7, with 7 bases that match TRBD1. Germline V CDR1 and CDR2: SGHNT, YYREEE (reference sequence). J gave up 6 bases and V 0 bases, and 3 bases lay outside the gene matches. This CDR3 is 13 amino acids long. This chain's CDR3 is CASSLVAGGEQYF. CDR3 coding DNA: TGTGCCAGCAGCTTGGTGGCAGGGGGCGAGCAGTACTTC.